The clone carrying this TCR beta chain was seen just once. This likely comes from a read error, as the CDR3 has no conserved phenylalanine or tryptophan at its end. The DNA is omitted, as the CDR3 cannot be located on it reliably, and the CDR3 follows TCRdb's listing. cDNA reverse transcribed from extracted RNA served as the sequencing template. This table comes from immunoSEQ multiplex PCR, and its TCRdb copy is limited to in-frame clones, with some not included. The sample includes under 350,000 clones, 58% seen only once; the top ten take approximately 2%. A total of 12 residues make up the CDR3, ends included. From germline, CDR1 is SGHDT and CDR2 YYEEEE. The data are from a study of CD8+ T cells in alopecia areata. About the study: It was 6 to 18 months of tofacitinib, and then there were 6 months off drug.

As for treatment: oral pan-JAK inhibitor, 5-10 mg twice daily. This sequence was found in a human donor with alopecia areata. J is TRBJ2-7 and V is TRBV5-6; whether TRBD1, the table's D call, matches the DNA was not checked. Specimen: CD4+ T cells sorted from blood, collected at week 24, from a patient treated with tofacitinib. The CDR3 loop is CASSILQGSSFI.